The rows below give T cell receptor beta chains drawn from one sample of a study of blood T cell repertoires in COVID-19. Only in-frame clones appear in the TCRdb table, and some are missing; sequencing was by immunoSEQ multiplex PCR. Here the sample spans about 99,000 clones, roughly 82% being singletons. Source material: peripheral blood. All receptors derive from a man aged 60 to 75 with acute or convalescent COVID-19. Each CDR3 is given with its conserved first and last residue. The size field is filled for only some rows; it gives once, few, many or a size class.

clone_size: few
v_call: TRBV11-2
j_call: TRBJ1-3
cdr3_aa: CASSLSSSFSGNTIYF

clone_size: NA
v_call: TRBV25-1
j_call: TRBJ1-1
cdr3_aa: CASSLAAEAFF

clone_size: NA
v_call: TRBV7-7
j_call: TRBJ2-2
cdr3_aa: CASSPILAGGYTGELFF

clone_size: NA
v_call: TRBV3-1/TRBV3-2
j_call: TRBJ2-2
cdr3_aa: CASTPQGRTTGELFF

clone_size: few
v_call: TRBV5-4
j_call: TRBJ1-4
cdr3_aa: CASSLEIATNEKLFF

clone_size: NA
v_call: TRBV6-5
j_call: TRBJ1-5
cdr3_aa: CASKPGQDARQSQHF

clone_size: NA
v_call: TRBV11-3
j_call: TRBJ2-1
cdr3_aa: CASSLRQGHNEQFF

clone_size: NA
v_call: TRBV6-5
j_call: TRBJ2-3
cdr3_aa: CASRAGSPPDTQYF

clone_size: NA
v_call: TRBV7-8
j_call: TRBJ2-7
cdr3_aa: CASSLELVHEQYF

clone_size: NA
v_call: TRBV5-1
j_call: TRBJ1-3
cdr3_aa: CASSSLGTAGNTIYF

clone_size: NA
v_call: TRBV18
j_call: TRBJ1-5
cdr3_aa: CASSGVGQPNQPQHF

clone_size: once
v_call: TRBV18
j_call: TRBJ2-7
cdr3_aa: CASSPGLVGEQYF

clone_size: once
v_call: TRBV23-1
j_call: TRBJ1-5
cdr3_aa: CASSPRGQGNQPQHF

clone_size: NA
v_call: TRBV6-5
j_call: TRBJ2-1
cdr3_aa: CASSYGSHNEQFF

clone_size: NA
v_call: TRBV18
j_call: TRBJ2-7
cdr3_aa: CATRTSGITYEQYF

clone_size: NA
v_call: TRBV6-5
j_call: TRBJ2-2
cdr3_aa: CASTRTGYTGELFF

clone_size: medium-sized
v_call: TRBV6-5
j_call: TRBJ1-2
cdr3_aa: CASSYSRTGGSYGYTF

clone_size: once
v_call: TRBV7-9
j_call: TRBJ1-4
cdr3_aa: CASSPRSGEKLFF

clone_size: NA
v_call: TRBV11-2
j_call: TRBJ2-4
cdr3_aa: CASSLEGLTDIQYF

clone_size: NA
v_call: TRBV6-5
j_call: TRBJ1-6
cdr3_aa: CASSYQGNNSPLHF

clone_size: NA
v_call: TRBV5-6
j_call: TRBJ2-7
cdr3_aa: CASSWGDRAAHEQYF

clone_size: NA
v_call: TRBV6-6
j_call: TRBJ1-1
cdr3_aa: CASSYSRAAPGEAFF

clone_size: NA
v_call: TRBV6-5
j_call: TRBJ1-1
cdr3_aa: CASVRGPRGSTEAFF

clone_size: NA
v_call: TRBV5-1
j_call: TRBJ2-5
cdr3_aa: CASSLQGGYEETQYF

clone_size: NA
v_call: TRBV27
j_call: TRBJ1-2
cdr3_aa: CASSFFFAGSGSPVYGYTF

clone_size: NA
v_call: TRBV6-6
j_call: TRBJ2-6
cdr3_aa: CASSSAGLSGANVLTF

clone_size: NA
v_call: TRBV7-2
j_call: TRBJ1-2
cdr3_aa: CASSLTDQYGYTF

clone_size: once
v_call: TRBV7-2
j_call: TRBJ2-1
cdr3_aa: CASSPQLRGNNEQFF

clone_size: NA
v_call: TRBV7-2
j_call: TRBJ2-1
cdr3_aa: CASLAGGSYNEQFF

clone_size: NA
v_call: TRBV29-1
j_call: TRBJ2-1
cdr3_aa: CSVLLDYNEQFF

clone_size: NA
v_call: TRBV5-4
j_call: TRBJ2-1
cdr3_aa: CASSTRYGLAGNEQFF

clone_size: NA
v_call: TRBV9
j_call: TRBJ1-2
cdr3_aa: CASSATENYGYTF

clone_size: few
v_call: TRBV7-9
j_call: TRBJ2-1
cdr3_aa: CASSRGLAGAYEQFF